The 26 T cell receptor beta chains below come from one sample, sequenced in a study of radiotherapy plus CTLA-4 blockade in lung cancer. Repertoires were generated with immunoSEQ multiplex PCR, while TCRdb's copy carries only in-frame clones and drops some. In the table there are more than 50,000 clones, roughly four fifths of which are singletons. Sequencing was performed on peripheral blood, taken from a patient treated with radiotherapy plus ipilimumab. These receptors all come from a human donor with non-small cell lung cancer who had a complete response to radiotherapy plus ipilimumab.

This chain joins TRBV28 and TRBJ2-7; D unresolved. The germline V gene has CDR1 MDHEN and CDR2 SYDVKM. The CDR3 has 11 amino acids. V was pared by 6 bases and J by 3 bases, with 6 bases between. The CDR3 here is CASRTYYEQYF. CDR3 DNA sequence: TGTGCCAGCAGAACCTACTACGAGCAGTACTTC.

The chain carries TRBV7-2 and TRBJ2-2; TRBD2 matches 12 bases. The CDR3 consists of 16 residues. Trimming at V came to 5 bases and at J to 5 bases, leaving 6 bases not matched to a gene. The V gene's germline CDR1 is SGHTA and CDR2 FQGNSA. CDR3 coding DNA: TGTGCCAGCAGCACACGACTAGCGGGGGTAACCGGGGAGCTGTTTTTT. It encodes CASSTRLAGVTGELFF.

This sequence joins TRBV10-3 and TRBJ1-2, with TRBD1 matching over 7 bases. Trimming at V came to 4 bases and at J to 7 bases, leaving 9 bases not matched to a gene. This CDR3 comprises 14 residues. Germline V gives CDR1 ENHRY, CDR2 SYGVKD. The CDR3 here is CAISVGGGNRGYTF. The CDR3 nucleotides are TGTGCCATCAGTGTCGGAGGGGGCAATCGTGGCTACACCTTC.

This chain connects TRBV9 to TRBJ1-1; possible D gene TRBD1, 6 bases. Trimming left V 2 bases short and J 11 bases short, with 16 bases between. CDR3 length: 13 residues. CDR1 and CDR2 from the germline V gene are SGDLS and YYNGEE. For the CDR3, the DNA is TGTGCCAGCAGCGTTCCCGATACAGGGCGCGCTTTCTTT. As protein: CASSVPDTGRAFF.

The chain links TRBV10-3 to TRBJ1-2; 8 bases match TRBD1. The CDR3 covers 15 residues. Germline assignment: CDR1 ENHRY and CDR2 SYGVKD. J lost 6 bases, V lost 3 bases, and 9 bases had no gene match. Here the CDR3 reads CAISENTGGPHGYTF. The CDR3 DNA is TGTGCCATCAGTGAAAATACAGGGGGGCCACATGGCTACACCTTC.

The rearrangement links TRBV18 to TRBJ2-1; D not resolved. Germline CDR1 reads KGHSH; CDR2 reads LQKENI. This CDR3 is 15 amino acids long. Trimming cost V 0 bases and J 7 bases, with 13 bases left between them. The CDR3 sequence is CASSPPNSPENEQFF. DNA of the CDR3: TGTGCCAGCTCACCACCTAATAGCCCCGAGAATGAGCAGTTCTTC.

This chain links TRBV5-1 with TRBJ2-7, with 11 nucleotides matching TRBD2. This CDR3 has 18 residues. Germline CDR1 reads SGHRS; CDR2 reads YFSETQ. J was trimmed by 0 bases and V by 0 bases; bases with no gene match: 8. The CDR3: CASSLVPSGGTNSYEQYF. DNA for the CDR3: TGCGCCAGCAGCTTGGTTCCTAGCGGGGGGACTAACTCCTACGAGCAGTACTTC.

This chain connects TRBV28 to TRBJ1-4; D call uncertain. The germline CDR1 and CDR2 sequences are MDHEN and SYDVKM. CDR3 length: 15 residues. V was shortened by 7 bases and J by 0 bases, with 12 bases between the two germline ends. The CDR3 DNA reads as TGTGCCAGCACCCCCCACACTACAACTAATGAAAAACTGTTTTTT. This translates into CASTPHTTTNEKLFF.

This clone ranks as medium-sized. V is TRBV28 and J is TRBJ1-3, with TRBD1 as a possible D gene (5 bases). CDR3 length: 14 residues. Germline CDR1 is MDHEN and CDR2 is SYDVKM. The V end was cut by 2 bases, the J end by 7 bases, with 12 bases between. The CDR3 DNA reads TGTGCCAGCAGTTTACCCCAGGGTAGGAACACCATATATTTT. Its translation: CASSLPQGRNTIYF.

The chain has TRBV7-9 and TRBJ1-1, with TRBD1 identical over 7 bases. The CDR3 has 16 residues. CDR1 is SEHNR, CDR2 FQNEAQ, per germline (reference sequence). V lost 5 bases and J lost 3; bases outside the gene matches: 12. CDR3 region: CASSPPDRVGDTEAFF. DNA for the CDR3: TGTGCCAGCAGCCCCCCCGACAGGGTTGGGGACACTGAAGCTTTCTTT.

The chain carries TRBV18 and TRBJ2-1; TRBD1 matches 9 bases. The V and J ends lost 6 bases and 9 bases, in that order; junction bases with no gene match: 12. The CDR3 length is 15 residues. The germline V gene encodes CDR1 KGHSH and CDR2 LQKENI. The CDR3 protein is CASSQGQGRYGEQFF. DNA of the CDR3: TGTGCCAGCTCCCAGGGACAGGGACGCTACGGTGAGCAGTTCTTC.

The chain links TRBV15 to TRBJ2-2; 8 bases map to TRBD2. After removal of 3 bases from V and 7 bases from J, the junction contained 4 bases not matched to a gene. Germline V lookup: CDR1 LNHNV, CDR2 YYDKDF (reference sequence). The CDR3 loop spans 14 amino acids. CDR3 amino acids: CATSRQRGGGELFF. In DNA form, the CDR3 reads TGTGCCACCAGCAGGCAACGGGGGGGCGGGGAGCTGTTTTTT. Full variable domain (remainder filled in from reference TRBV15 and TRBJ2-2): DAMVIQNPRYQVTQFGKPVTLSCSQTLNHNVMYWYQQKSSQAPKLLFHYYDKDFNNEADTPDNFQSRRPNTSFCFLDIRSPGLGDTAMYLCATSRQRGGGELFFGEGSRLTVL.

V and J are TRBV18 and TRBJ2-2; D is uncertain. Per the germline V gene, CDR1 is KGHSH and CDR2 is LQKENI. Between the trimmed V and J ends, which lost 5 bases and 0 bases, there was a span of 16 bases. This CDR3 has 17 amino acids. The CDR3 DNA reads as TGTGCCAGCTCATACGATCAGGCCAGTACGAACACCGGGGAGCTGTTTTTT. It encodes CASSYDQASTNTGELFF.

The V gene is TRBV28, the J gene TRBJ2-7; the match to TRBD2 covers 8 bases. Germline lookup yields CDR1 MDHEN and CDR2 SYDVKM. This CDR3 has 15 residues. V was clipped by 4 bases and J by 6 bases; unmatched bases: 11. The CDR3 loop reads CASSSSGGHAGEQYF. The CDR3, as DNA: TGTGCCAGCAGTTCCAGCGGGGGCCATGCGGGCGAGCAGTACTTC.

This chain uses TRBV30 with TRBJ1-2; possible D gene TRBD1, 5 bases. Germline V gives CDR1 GTSNPN, CDR2 SVGIG (reference sequence). The V end was cut by 0 bases, the J end by 10 bases, with 18 bases between. This CDR3 spans 14 amino acids. The CDR3 DNA reads TGTGCCTGGAGTGTGGGGGGGGTGTCTTCTCCCTACACCTTC. Amino acids: CAWSVGGVSSPYTF.

The J gene is TRBJ2-1, the V gene TRBV2; 11 bases agree with TRBD2. With V trimmed by 4 bases and J by 0 bases, 8 bases remained unmatched. The CDR3 is 18 residues long. CDR1 and CDR2 (germline): SNHLY, FYNNEI. DNA for the CDR3: TGTGCCAGCAGTGTCCCGGGACTAGCGGTCAGCTCCTACAATGAGCAGTTCTTC. Its translation is CASSVPGLAVSSYNEQFF.

The gene calls are TRBV5-4 and TRBJ2-7, with 13 bases aligning to TRBD2. With 4 bases clipped from V and 1 base from J, the junction kept 2 bases outside the gene matches. Germline V gives CDR1 SGHNT, CDR2 YYREEE (reference sequence). The CDR3 spans 15 residues. The CDR3 nucleotides are TGTGCCAGCAGCGGGGGACTAGCGGGATCCTACGAGCAGTACTTC. It is translated as CASSGGLAGSYEQYF.

This clone was seen a handful of times. Other DNA sequences from this sample encode an identical CDR3 as well. The chain is built from TRBV5-1 and TRBJ2-6; D ambiguous. This CDR3 is 14 amino acids long. The V end lost 4 bases, the J end lost 0 bases, and 5 bases lay between the germline ends. The germline CDR1 and CDR2 sequences are SGHRS and YFSETQ. CDR3 nucleotide sequence: TGCGCCAGCAGCCTCCTCTCTGGGGCCAACGTCCTGACTTTC. Amino acids: CASSLLSGANVLTF.

This rearrangement joins TRBV4-3 to TRBJ1-1; D not resolved. Germline lookup yields CDR1 LGHNA and CDR2 YSLEER. The CDR3 is 12 residues long. The V and J ends lost 0 bases and 10 bases respectively, with 9 bases between them. CDR3 nucleotides: TGCGCCAGCAGCCAAGATTTCGGTCGAGCTTTCTTT. This translates into CASSQDFGRAFF.

The V and J genes are TRBV5-1 and TRBJ2-7; no firm D call. Trimming took off 0 bases at V and 3 bases at J, with 13 bases between the two ends. Per germline, CDR1 SGHRS and CDR2 YFSETQ. The CDR3 spans 15 residues. CDR3 residues: CASSLVGWRNYEQYF. DNA for the CDR3: TGCGCCAGCAGCTTGGTCGGCTGGAGAAACTACGAGCAGTACTTC. The whole variable domain, filled in from reference TRBV5-1 and TRBJ2-7, reads KAGVTQTPRYLIKTRGQQVTLSCSPISGHRSVSWYQQTPGQGLQFLFEYFSETQRNKGNFPGRFSGRQFSNSRSEMNVSTLELGDSALYLCASSLVGWRNYEQYFGPGTRLTVT.

The gene calls are TRBV5-4 and TRBJ2-2; possible D gene TRBD1, 5 bases. The CDR3 has 16 amino acids. The V gene's germline CDR1 is SGHNT and CDR2 YYREEE (reference sequence). V lost 0 bases to trimming and J lost 3 bases, with 12 bases between them. In DNA, the CDR3 is TGTGCCAGCAGCTTGGGTCGAAGGGGCTACACCGGGGAGCTGTTTTTT. It yields the protein CASSLGRRGYTGELFF.

The genes are TRBV19 and TRBJ1-2; the D is unclear. CDR3 length: 14 amino acids. V shed 5 bases and J shed 7 bases, with 17 bases lying between them. The germline gives CDR1 LNHDA, CDR2 SQIVND (reference sequence). CDR3 sequence reads: CASSPGIVGGGYTF. In DNA form, the CDR3 reads TGTGCCAGTAGTCCCGGGATCGTAGGTGGTGGCTACACCTTC.

The chain employs TRBV29-1 and TRBJ2-7, with D perhaps matching TRBD1 (5 bases). V was cut by 7 bases and J by 3 bases, with 13 bases left in between. Germline CDR1 reads SQVTM; CDR2 reads ANQGSEA. The CDR3 sequence is 12 residues long. DNA of the CDR3: TGCAGCGGTGGGGCGACTGTCTACGAGCAGTACTTC. Amino acid sequence: CSGGATVYEQYF.

The rearrangement links TRBV6-6 to TRBJ2-2; the D gene is possibly TRBD2 (6 bases). V lost 7 bases, J lost 0 bases, and 9 bases lay in between. The CDR3 runs to 14 residues. The germline V gene has CDR1 MNHNY and CDR2 SVGAGI (reference sequence). The DNA for the CDR3 is TGTGCCAGCAAAGGGGAGGCGAACACCGGGGAGCTGTTTTTT. This encodes CASKGEANTGELFF.

The chain joins TRBV5-6 to TRBJ2-7; 8 positions match TRBD2. This CDR3 contains 15 residues. The V gene end was trimmed by 0 bases and the J gene end by 3 bases; junction bases not matched to a gene: 5. Germline-derived CDR1 and CDR2 are SGHDT and YYEEEE. The DNA for the CDR3 is TGTGCCAGCAGCTTGGGACTAGCGACTAGCTACGAGCAGTACTTC. Its translation: CASSLGLATSYEQYF.

The chain recombines TRBV5-4 with TRBJ1-2, with TRBD1 matching 9 bases. CDR1 SGHNT and CDR2 YYREEE come from the germline V gene (reference sequence). The V segment lost 4 bases and the J segment 8 bases; nucleotides outside the gene matches: 9. This CDR3 has 14 amino acids. CDR3 loop: CASSHPTGGLGYTF. In DNA form, the CDR3 reads TGTGCCAGCAGCCACCCGACAGGGGGTCTCGGCTACACCTTC. The complete variable domain, with remaining parts taken from reference TRBV5-4 and TRBJ1-2, reads ETGVTQSPTHLIKTRGQQVTLRCSSQSGHNTVSWYQQALGQGPQFIFQYYREEENGRGNFPPRFSGLQFPNYSSELNVNALELDDSALYLCASSHPTGGLGYTFGSGTRLTVV.